This T cell receptor beta chain was documented in a study of cytomegalovirus exposure and HLA in healthy donors. On the study more broadly: In an earlier analysis, 95 million to 140 million unique TCR beta sequences were found from some 200 million T cells. From HLA-typed donors, an early data release held 70 million to 95 million unique TCRs. Study-wide findings and caveats: As a later analysis showed, a missense DCLRE1C variant was linked to trimming of TCR beta V- and J-genes. Researchers reported in a later analysis that common viral pathogens appeared linked to several top clusters.

On this clone: Its antigen is as yet unknown.

With 3 bases clipped from V and 8 bases from J, the junction kept 6 bases outside the gene matches. Germline V gene lookup returns CDR1 SGDLS and CDR2 YYNGEE. This CDR3 has 13 amino acids. 60 Vbeta and 13 Jbeta primers were used in PCR. Sequencing used immunoSEQ multiplex PCR; TCRdb keeps in-frame clones, though not all of them. Among about 170,000 clones listed, 80% were seen once. This clonotype originated in a woman between 50 and 59 years old in good health and CMV-seropositive. The chain is built from TRBV9 and TRBJ1-2, with 8 bases aligning to TRBD1. Sequenced material: PBMCs. Here the CDR3 DNA reads TGTGCCAGCAGCGGTGACAGGGGTGAAGGCTACACCTTC. This sequence encodes CASSGDRGEGYTF.